This TCR beta chain was documented in a study of read filtering for tumor transcriptome and immune sequencing. Looking at the study overall: RNA-seq yielded only roughly 75 to 1,300 TCR reads, IR-seq about 3.5 to 10.27 million.

V was pared by 1 base and J by 5 bases, with 5 bases between. From germline, CDR1 is SGHRS and CDR2 YFSETQ. The length of the CDR3 is 12 residues. This clonotype was counted ten times or more. Bone marrow was sampled from every patient at the time of active disease. The library was built from about 370 ng RNA with molecular barcoded adaptors for alpha/delta and beta/gamma chains. TCRdb re-called the reads through MiXCR, storing one row per CDR3 protein. The data contain about 46,000 distinct CDR3 sequences, about a fifth of them singletons. The specimen sequenced was a population of CD138-negative cells sorted from bone marrow. The chain employs TRBV5-1 and TRBJ2-3; D unresolved. The TCR comes from a donor aged 40 or over with multiple myeloma. The CDR3 protein is CASSLTRDTQYF. CDR3 DNA: TGCGCCAGCAGCTTGACCCGAGATACGCAGTATTTT.